The text below deals with one T cell receptor (beta chain). The antigen remains unidentified. This CDR3 is 14 amino acids long. Germline V lookup: CDR1 MNHEY, CDR2 SVGEGT. Trimming took off 8 bases at V and 2 bases at J, with 16 bases between the two ends. Documented time point: patch test 1, 2 weeks after DPC sensitization. Indicated treatment: therapeutic diphenylcyclopropenone sensitization with weekly scalp DPC. This sample stems from a study of human T cells and chemical hapten exposure. The wider study: The sensitizing agent was 2% DPC, placed on approximately 2 cm by approximately 2 cm of upper inner arm skin. Among samples, TCR yields varied mainly because of small differences in pooled library volume. Study-wide points: Sensitization with DPC brought no change to TCRs above 1 in 1000 in frequency.

TCRdb re-derived calls from the RACE reads in MiXCR, one entry per CDR3 protein. The sample gives roughly 190,000 distinct CDR3 sequences, approximately 20% of which show up once; over 6.5% is in the top ten. The source is a woman aged 50 to 60 with alopecia areata. Some clones in this sample may be carry-over from other donors' samples. The specimen was whole blood, collected in connection with sensitization to the hapten diphenylcyclopropenone (DPC). The rearrangement links TRBV6-2 or TRBV6-3 to TRBJ2-7, with D possibly being TRBD1 or TRBD2 (5 bases each). The CDR3 spells CASREAGKAYEQYF. CDR3 DNA sequence: TGTGCCAGCCGGGAAGCAGGGAAGGCCTACGAGCAGTACTTC.